This T cell receptor (beta chain) was sequenced during a study of technical replicates of blood from a few donors. Assay: immunoSEQ multiplex PCR; the TCRdb copy retains only in-frame clones and omits some. The sample lists roughly 51,000 clones, 85% to 95% occurring once. V gave up 3 bases and J gave up 0 bases, with 14 bases separating them. The V gene's germline CDR1 is MGHRA and CDR2 YSYEKL. The CDR3 is 17 amino acids. The sequence was collected from a human donor in good health. Some clones in this sample may be carry-over from other donors' samples. Sequencing used PBMCs. This chain joins TRBV4-1 and TRBJ1-4; no firm D call. This chain's CDR3 is CASSHMFLTATNEKLFF. The CDR3 coding sequence is TGCGCCAGCAGCCACATGTTCCTAACAGCAACTAATGAAAAACTGTTTTTT.